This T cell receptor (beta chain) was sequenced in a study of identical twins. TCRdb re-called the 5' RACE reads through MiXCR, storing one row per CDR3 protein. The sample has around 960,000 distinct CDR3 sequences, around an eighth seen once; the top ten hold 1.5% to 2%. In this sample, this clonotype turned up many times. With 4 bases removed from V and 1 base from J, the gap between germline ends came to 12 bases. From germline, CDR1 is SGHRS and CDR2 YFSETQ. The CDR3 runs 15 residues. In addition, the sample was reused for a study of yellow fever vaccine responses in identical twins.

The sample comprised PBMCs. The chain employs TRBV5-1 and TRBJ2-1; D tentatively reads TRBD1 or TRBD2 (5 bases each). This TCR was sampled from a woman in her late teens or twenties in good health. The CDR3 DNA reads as TGCGCCAGCAGCAGAGGGTCAGGGTCCTACAATGAGCAGTTCTTC. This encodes CASSRGSGSYNEQFF.